This T cell receptor (beta chain) was retrieved from a study of PD-L1 blockade in urothelial cancer. Study-level background: At 3 weeks (second dose) and 6 weeks after starting treatment, blood was analyzed.

As for this clone: Its antigen remains unidentified.

Patients had locally advanced or metastatic urothelial carcinoma. Individual patients had between 1 and 8 samples, taken pretreatment and on-treatment. The study's findings and limits: It was durable-benefit patients whose tumor-associated blood clones expanded more at 3 weeks.

Sequencing used immunoSEQ multiplex PCR; TCRdb keeps in-frame clones, though not all of them. Among tens of thousands of clones listed, about four fifths were seen once. Looked up from germline, CDR1 is SQVTM and CDR2 is ANQGSEA. The CDR3 has 11 amino acids. The V gene end was trimmed by 7 bases and the J gene end by 3 bases; junction bases not matched to a gene: 1. Material: PBMCs, obtained around atezolizumab (anti-PD-L1) treatment. The source of this sequence is an older man with urothelial cancer. The chain uses TRBV29-1 and TRBJ2-3, with 7 bases lining up with TRBD2. The CDR3 DNA reads TGCAGCGGGGGGGGGACAGATACGCAGTATTTT. As protein: CSGGGTDTQYF.